These 27 T cell receptor beta chains were all obtained from the same sample, sequenced in a study of T cell responses to AZD1222 COVID-19 vaccine. Libraries were prepared by immunoSEQ multiplex PCR; TCRdb keeps only in-frame clonotypes and omits some of them. The table records 90,000 to 110,000 clones, 85% to 90% of them present only once. Source: peripheral blood, taken on day 0 of AZD1222 vaccination. The origin of the receptors is an adult in good health.

This chain connects TRBV4-2 to TRBJ1-1; D is unclear. The V end lost 1 base, the J end lost 8 bases, and 11 bases lay between the germline ends. There are 13 residues in the CDR3. The germline CDR1 and CDR2 sequences are LGHNA and YNFKEQ. Here the CDR3 DNA reads TGTGCCAGCAGCCAAGCCTCTGATGGCGAAGCTTTCTTT. As protein: CASSQASDGEAFF.

The chain carries TRBV2 and TRBJ2-7, with D maybe TRBD2 (5 bases). Trimming took off 6 bases at V and 0 bases at J, with 12 bases between the two ends. The CDR3 length is 14 residues. CDR1 and CDR2 from the germline V gene are SNHLY and FYNNEI. The CDR3 is CASSRGLGSYEQYF. CDR3 nucleotide sequence: TGTGCCAGCAGCCGTGGACTTGGCTCCTACGAGCAGTACTTC.

CDR3 protein: CASSQYGIWANVLTF. The CDR3 coding sequence is TGCGCCAGCAGCCAATACGGGATTTGGGCCAACGTCCTGACTTTC. V usage is TRBV4-1 and J usage is TRBJ2-6; tentatively, D is TRBD2 (5 bases). Trimming removed 2 bases at V and 5 bases at J, with 10 bases between. CDR1 MGHRA and CDR2 YSYEKL come from the germline V gene. The CDR3 loop spans 15 amino acids.

The V gene is TRBV2, the J gene TRBJ2-7; a possible D gene is TRBD1 (5 bases). The V and J ends lost 7 bases and 4 bases respectively, with 11 bases between them. The germline CDR1 and CDR2 sequences are SNHLY and FYNNEI. This CDR3 has 12 residues. The CDR3 coding sequence is TGTGCCAGCAATTCAGGGTTGTACGAGCAGTACTTC. This codes for CASNSGLYEQYF.

The chain couples TRBV5-1 to TRBJ1-5, with D unclear. The CDR3 is 13 residues long. V lost 2 bases and J lost 5, with 8 bases in between. CDR1 and CDR2 from the germline V gene are SGHRS and YFSETQ. CDR3 nucleotide sequence: TGCGCCAGCAGCTTAGATCCGGATCAGCCCCAGCATTTT. Its translation is CASSLDPDQPQHF.

The rearrangement joins TRBV6-5 to TRBJ1-2, with D uncertain. The germline V gene has CDR1 MNHEY and CDR2 SVGAGI. Trimming cost V 1 base and J 0 bases, with 12 bases left between them. The CDR3 loop spans 16 amino acids. The CDR3 DNA reads as TGTGCCAGCAGTTACTTCGAGGGAGAAACTAACTATGGCTACACCTTC. It is translated as CASSYFEGETNYGYTF.

This clone appeared once. This chain connects TRBV28 to TRBJ2-2, with D perhaps TRBD2 (5 bases). The CDR3 has 15 amino acids. Germline V gene data show CDR1 as MDHEN and CDR2 as SYDVKM. V lost 2 bases and J 0 bases, leaving 7 bases between the germline ends. CDR3 sequence reads: CASSLPAANTGELFF. The CDR3 coding sequence is TGTGCCAGCAGTTTACCAGCGGCGAACACCGGGGAGCTGTTTTTT.

V and J are TRBV5-4 and TRBJ2-5; the D is unclear. Between the trimmed V and J ends, which lost 4 bases and 3 bases, there was a span of 4 bases. CDR3 length: 11 amino acids. The germline gives CDR1 SGHNT, CDR2 YYREEE (reference sequence). CDR3 coding DNA: TGTGCCAGCAGCGATGAAGAGACCCAGTACTTC. This translates into CASSDEETQYF.

The sample holds one count of this clone. The chain combines TRBV2 with TRBJ2-5, with D possibly TRBD2 on 6 matching bases. Trimming removed 4 bases at V and 2 bases at J, with 11 bases between. Per germline, CDR1 SNHLY and CDR2 FYNNEI. This CDR3 has 14 residues. The CDR3 region is CASSVGGSQETQYF. The CDR3 nucleotides read TGTGCCAGCAGTGTGGGGGGTAGTCAAGAGACCCAGTACTTC.

This chain links TRBV10-2 with TRBJ2-1; D might be TRBD1 or TRBD2, each matching 5 bases. CDR1 is WSHSY, CDR2 SAAADI, per germline. Trimming cost V 2 bases and J 5 bases, with 28 bases left between them. CDR3 length equals 20 residues. CDR3 amino acids: CASSETLNPGPKSIHNEQFF. DNA for the CDR3: TGCGCCAGCAGTGAGACTCTAAATCCGGGACCCAAATCGATCCACAATGAGCAGTTCTTC.

The rearrangement uses TRBV27 and TRBJ1-2; 11 bases align to TRBD1. Per the germline V gene, CDR1 is MNHEY and CDR2 is SMNVEV (reference sequence). V was pared by 0 bases and J by 7 bases, with 7 bases of the junction left unmatched. This CDR3 has 16 amino acids. The CDR3 DNA sequence: TGTGCCAGCAGTTTATCCTCCGGGACAGGGGGAAGTGGCTACACCTTC. Its protein is CASSLSSGTGGSGYTF.

The CDR3 nucleotides are TGTGCCAGCTCACCGCCCTCTGGGGGACTTGAAGCTTTCTTT. Protein sequence: CASSPPSGGLEAFF. The gene calls are TRBV18 and TRBJ1-1; the D gene is possibly TRBD1 (5 bases). The CDR3 consists of 14 residues. The V end was cut by 3 bases, the J end by 7 bases, with 15 bases between. Per germline, CDR1 KGHSH and CDR2 LQKENI.

This chain's CDR3 is CASSATQGLGQPQHF. CDR3 DNA: TGTGCCAGTAGTGCGACTCAGGGTTTAGGACAGCCCCAGCATTTT. This chain joins TRBV19 and TRBJ1-5, with a possible D match to TRBD1 (5 bases). The CDR3 consists of 15 residues. V lost 5 bases, J lost 7 bases, and 18 bases lay in between. CDR1 LNHDA and CDR2 SQIVND come from the germline V gene (reference sequence).

The rearrangement uses TRBV6-2 or TRBV6-3 and TRBJ2-2, with a weak D call TRBD1 (5 bases). The CDR3 has 15 residues. Deletions cut 5 bases from V and 8 bases from J, with 18 bases between. CDR1 is MNHEY, CDR2 SVGEGT, per germline. CDR3 sequence: CASSPAQGPTGELFF. In DNA form, the CDR3 reads TGTGCCAGCAGTCCCGCCCAGGGTCCCACAGGGGAGCTGTTTTTT.

This chain joins TRBV21-1 and TRBJ2-5; the table's D call, TRBD2, was not checked against the DNA. TRBV21-1 is reported as a pseudogene. This CDR3 is built from 15 residues. The CDR3 protein is CASTTGLRVLETQYF. CDR3 nucleotide sequence: TGTGCCAGCACCACCGGACTTAGGGTTTTGGAGACCCAGTACTTC.

The rearrangement joins TRBV10-3 to TRBJ1-3; unclear D gene. Between the trimmed V and J ends, which lost 0 bases and 4 bases, there was a span of 4 bases. Germline assignment: CDR1 ENHRY and CDR2 SYGVKD. The CDR3 runs 13 residues. CDR3 protein: CAISESGGNTIYF. CDR3 in DNA: TGTGCCATCAGTGAGTCTGGCGGAAACACCATATATTTT.

The gene calls are TRBV3-1 (or the pseudogene TRBV3-2) and TRBJ1-2, with a possible D match to TRBD1 (6 bases). The CDR3 runs 14 residues. Trimming cost V 3 bases and J 7 bases, with 15 bases left between them. CDR1 is LGHDT, CDR2 YNNKEL, per germline (reference sequence). CDR3: CASSQYLGGSGYTF. CDR3 in DNA: TGTGCCAGCAGCCAGTACCTCGGGGGCAGTGGCTACACCTTC.

The CDR3 loop is CASSESGNGQPQHF. The DNA for the CDR3 is TGCGCCAGCAGTGAGTCAGGAAATGGGCAGCCCCAGCATTTT. The V and J genes are TRBV10-2 and TRBJ1-5, with D unclear. The germline gives CDR1 WSHSY, CDR2 SAAADI. V lost 0 bases and J 7 bases, leaving 10 bases between the germline ends. The CDR3 spans 14 residues.

CDR3 DNA sequence: TGTGCCAGCAGCCAAGACAGGGCATATGGCTACACCTTC. Protein product: CASSQDRAYGYTF. The V call is TRBV11-3, the J call TRBJ1-2, with 7 positions matching TRBD1. The CDR3 covers 13 residues. The J segment lost 5 bases and the V segment lost 5 bases, leaving 5 bases of the junction unmatched. Germline CDR1 SGHNT, CDR2 YENEEA.

The CDR3: CASSFDGGNTEAFF. The DNA for the CDR3 is TGCGCCAGCAGCTTCGATGGCGGGAACACTGAAGCTTTCTTT. The rearrangement uses TRBV5-1 and TRBJ1-1; D is unclear. V was trimmed by 2 bases and J by 1 base, leaving 9 bases between them. The CDR3 extends over 14 amino acids. Germline CDR1 reads SGHRS; CDR2 reads YFSETQ.

This sequence joins TRBV7-2 and TRBJ2-5, with TRBD2 matching 11 bases. CDR1 is SGHTA and CDR2 is FQGNSA in the germline V gene. The length of the CDR3 is 17 residues. The junction had 12 bases not matched to a gene; V was cut back by 5 bases and J by 4 bases. The CDR3 region is CASSPFRLAGSVETQYF. The CDR3 region has the DNA TGTGCCAGCAGCCCCTTTAGACTAGCGGGGAGCGTAGAGACCCAGTACTTC.

The chain combines TRBV29-1 with TRBJ2-7; 8 nucleotides align to TRBD2. With V trimmed by 4 bases and J by 0 bases, 17 bases remained unmatched. CDR3 length: 18 amino acids. Germline lookup yields CDR1 SQVTM and CDR2 ANQGSEA. The CDR3 coding sequence is TGCAGCGTTGTCCGGGAGGGAGAAACTAGCGGCGACTCCTACGAGCAGTACTTC. Translation gives CSVVREGETSGDSYEQYF.

The chain uses TRBV28 and TRBJ1-3; 8 bases fit TRBD1. J gave up 5 bases and V 7 bases, and 7 bases lay outside the gene matches. Germline V gene data show CDR1 as MDHEN and CDR2 as SYDVKM. The CDR3 loop spans 14 amino acids. The CDR3 nucleotides read TGTGCCAGCATCCCGGGACAGGCGCGAAACACCATATATTTT. This encodes CASIPGQARNTIYF.

The CDR3 DNA is TGCGCCAGCAGCCAACTAGCGGGTCACACCGGGGAGCTGTTTTTT. It yields the protein CASSQLAGHTGELFF. The chain joins TRBV5-1 to TRBJ2-2; 9 bases map to TRBD2. The CDR3 has 15 amino acids. Germline CDR1 reads SGHRS; CDR2 reads YFSETQ. V was clipped by 4 bases and J by 3 bases; unmatched bases: 4. Drawing the rest from reference TRBV5-1 and TRBJ2-2, the complete variable domain is KAGVTQTPRYLIKTRGQQVTLSCSPISGHRSVSWYQQTPGQGLQFLFEYFSETQRNKGNFPGRFSGRQFSNSRSEMNVSTLELGDSALYLCASSQLAGHTGELFFGEGSRLTVL.

This chain joins TRBV14 and TRBJ1-2, with D unresolved. There are 14 residues in the CDR3. The V end was cut by 1 base, the J end by 8 bases, with 14 bases between. In germline, CDR1 is SGHDN, CDR2 FVKESK. This chain's CDR3 is CASSQGYGVGGYTF. The CDR3, as DNA: TGTGCCAGCAGCCAAGGGTACGGGGTAGGCGGCTACACCTTC.

The CDR3 loop reads CASRDPGQGYNEQFF. In DNA form, the CDR3 reads TGTGCCAGCAGAGACCCGGGACAGGGGTACAATGAGCAGTTCTTC. This chain connects TRBV6-5 to TRBJ2-1; TRBD1 matches at 10 bases. Looked up from germline, CDR1 is MNHEY and CDR2 is SVGAGI. The CDR3 sequence is 15 residues long. The V and J ends lost 6 bases and 4 bases, in that order; junction bases with no gene match: 6.

The rearrangement joins TRBV6-2 or TRBV6-3 to TRBJ2-1, with 10 bases lining up with TRBD2. Per germline, CDR1 MNHEY and CDR2 SVGEGT. The CDR3 covers 15 residues. V was clipped by 5 bases and J by 3 bases; unmatched bases: 4. CDR3 DNA: TGTGCCAGCAGTCCGCGACTAGCGGGCTACAATGAGCAGTTCTTC. Amino acids: CASSPRLAGYNEQFF.